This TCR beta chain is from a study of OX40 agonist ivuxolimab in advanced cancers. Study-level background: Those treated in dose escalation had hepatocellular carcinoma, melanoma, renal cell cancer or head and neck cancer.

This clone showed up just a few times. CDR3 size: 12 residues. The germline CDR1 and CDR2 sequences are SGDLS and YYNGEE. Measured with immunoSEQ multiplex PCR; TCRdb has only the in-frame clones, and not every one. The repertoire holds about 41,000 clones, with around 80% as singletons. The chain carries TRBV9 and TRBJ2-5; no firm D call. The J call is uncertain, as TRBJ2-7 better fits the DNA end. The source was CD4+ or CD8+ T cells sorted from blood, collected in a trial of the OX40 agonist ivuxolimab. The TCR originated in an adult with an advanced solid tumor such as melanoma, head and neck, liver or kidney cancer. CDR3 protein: CASSVGVGEQYF. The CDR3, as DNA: TGTGCCAGCAGCGTAGGCGTTGGCGAGCAGTACTTC.